These 11 T cell receptor beta chains were sequenced from one sample in a study of T cell repertoires in cytomegalovirus infection. TCRdb re-called the reads through MiXCR, storing one row per CDR3 protein. The sample holds 170,000 or so distinct CDR3 sequences, around an eighth seen once. Sequencing input: PBMCs. Receptors originate from a human donor in good health (CMV status not recorded). Some clones in this sample may be carry-over from other donors' samples.

At least ten counts were recorded for this clonotype. V usage is TRBV7-9 and J usage is TRBJ2-7; D is ambiguous. The CDR3 has 15 residues. CDR1 and CDR2 from the germline V gene are SEHNR and FQNEAQ (reference sequence). V gave up 1 base and J gave up 2 bases, with 12 bases separating them. The CDR3 here is CASSLDGLGTYEQYF. The CDR3 nucleotides are TGTGCCAGCAGCTTAGACGGTCTTGGGACCTACGAGCAGTACTTC.

At least ten counts were recorded for this clonotype. This rearrangement joins TRBV6-6 to TRBJ1-1; 9 bases fit TRBD1. The CDR3 consists of 15 residues. With 7 bases clipped from V and 4 bases from J, the junction kept 10 bases outside the gene matches. Germline loops: CDR1 MNHNY, CDR2 SVGAGI (reference sequence). CDR3 DNA sequence: TGTGCCAGCAATCGACAGGGGGGCGCGAGCACTGAAGCTTTCTTT. Translated, it gives CASNRQGGASTEAFF.

This chain links TRBV11-2 with TRBJ1-5, with D maybe TRBD1 (6 bases). Trimming shortened V by 2 bases and J by 5 bases, and 10 bases separated the two germline ends. CDR1 and CDR2 (germline): SGHAT, FQNNGV. This CDR3 has 14 residues. CDR3 in amino acids: CASSLTRTDQPQHF. The CDR3 nucleotides are TGTGCCAGCAGCTTAACTCGGACAGATCAGCCCCAGCATTTT.

This clonotype was detected ten times or more. V is TRBV7-2 and J is TRBJ1-2; 8 bases map to TRBD1. The CDR3 contains 14 residues. V was clipped by 5 bases and J by 6 bases; unmatched bases: 8. The germline V gene encodes CDR1 SGHTA and CDR2 FQGNSA. The CDR3 DNA sequence: TGTGCCAGCAGCGCGGACAGGGTTTACGATGGCTACACCTTC. It codes for CASSADRVYDGYTF.

This clonotype was found many times. V and J are TRBV7-2 and TRBJ1-2, with a weak D call TRBD1 (5 bases). Trimming cost V 2 bases and J 6 bases, with 16 bases left between them. The germline V gene encodes CDR1 SGHTA and CDR2 FQGNSA. This CDR3 region has 15 residues. For the CDR3, the DNA is TGTGCCAGCAGCTTAAAGGGGTCAGGGATCAATGGCTACACCTTC. Residues: CASSLKGSGINGYTF.

The chain couples TRBV5-1 to TRBJ2-7; 9 bases are a match to TRBD1. Trimming at V came to 5 bases and at J to 6 bases, leaving 12 bases not matched to a gene. Per germline, CDR1 SGHRS and CDR2 YFSETQ. The CDR3 contains 15 residues. CDR3 DNA sequence: TGCGCCAGCAGTCGCCCCCCGGGACAGGGTACCGAGCAGTACTTC. Amino acids: CASSRPPGQGTEQYF.

This clonotype was observed a handful of times. The chain recombines TRBV20-1 with TRBJ2-1, with D possibly being TRBD2 (5 bases). CDR3 length: 15 residues. The ends were cut back, 8 bases at V and 0 bases at J, with 17 bases in the middle. Germline-derived CDR1 and CDR2 are DFQATT and SNEGSKA (reference sequence). CDR3 in amino acids: CSTNRPAGSYNEQFF. The DNA of the CDR3 is TGCAGTACCAATCGACCCGCGGGCTCCTACAATGAGCAGTTCTTC.

This chain connects TRBV6-2 or TRBV6-3 to TRBJ2-7; no firm D call. The CDR3 is made up of 11 amino acids. Trimming left V 6 bases short and J 4 bases short, with 7 bases between. CDR1 MNHEY and CDR2 SVGEGT come from the germline V gene. The CDR3: CASRQIYEQYF. The CDR3 DNA reads TGTGCCAGCAGACAGATATACGAGCAGTACTTC.

This clonotype was observed a handful of times. V gene TRBV7-3 combines with J gene TRBJ2-7, with 7 bases identical to TRBD2. Trimming at V came to 3 bases and at J to 5 bases, leaving 4 bases not matched to a gene. CDR1 SGHTA and CDR2 FQGTGA come from the germline V gene. The CDR3 spans 13 residues. CDR3 amino acids: CASSLGGWNEQYF. The CDR3 coding sequence is TGTGCCAGCAGCTTGGGGGGGTGGAACGAGCAGTACTTC.

This clonotype appeared many times. V is TRBV7-2 and J is TRBJ2-5; 14 bases line up with TRBD2. The V gene end was trimmed by 4 bases and the J gene end by 1 base; junction bases not matched to a gene: 2. Looked up from germline, CDR1 is SGHTA and CDR2 is FQGNSA. This CDR3 region has 16 residues. DNA for the CDR3: TGTGCCAGCAGCTCGGGACTAGCGGGAGCCCAAGAGACCCAGTACTTC. It codes for CASSSGLAGAQETQYF.

This clonotype was counted a few times. This chain links TRBV6-2 or TRBV6-3 with TRBJ1-5, with 7 bases that match TRBD1. Germline CDR1 reads MNHEY; CDR2 reads SVGEGT. The CDR3 contains 15 residues. The V segment lost 5 bases and the J segment 6 bases; nucleotides outside the gene matches: 10. The CDR3 region is CASSRDSGKIQPQHF. The CDR3 nucleotides read TGTGCCAGCAGTAGGGACAGCGGAAAAATTCAGCCCCAGCATTTT.